These T cell receptor beta chains were read from a single sample in a study of a mutant IDH1 vaccine in newly diagnosed glioma. Produced via immunoSEQ multiplex PCR; TCRdb's table is partial and in-frame only. The sample carries around 30,000 clones, more than 70% recorded once. The material was peripheral blood mononuclear cells (PBMCs), obtained from a glioma patient treated with radiotherapy, temozolomide or both. These receptors all stem from a man aged 50 or older with glioma. Some clones in this sample may be carry-over from other donors' samples. The CDR3 runs from the conserved cysteine through the conserved F or W. A D gene is named only where the DNA matches it firmly. Clone size is not always given. Where it is, it says once, few, many or a class for expanded clones.

CDR3,DNA,D,V,J,size,length
CASRGTGLEQYF,TGTGCCAGCAGAGGGACAGGGCTCGAGCAGTACTTC,TRBD1,TRBV6-5,TRBJ2-7,-,12
CASSEDPGGGPYNEQFF,TGTGCCAGCAGTGAGGACCCCGGGGGAGGGCCCTACAATGAGCAGTTCTTC,TRBD2,TRBV6-4,TRBJ2-1,-,17
CSVPIPGRTTDTQYF,TGCAGCGTTCCTATACCGGGACGGACCACAGATACGCAGTATTTT,-,TRBV29-1,TRBJ2-3,-,15
CASVSSSYEQYF,TGTGCCAGCGTGTCCAGCTCCTACGAGCAGTACTTC,-,TRBV28,TRBJ2-7,-,12
CASSEYGGQGYIFYGYTF,TGCGCCAGCAGTGAGTATGGGGGACAGGGGTACATTTTCTATGGCTACACCTTC,TRBD1,TRBV10-2,TRBJ1-2,-,18
CASSLAVGGEQYF,TGTGCCAGCAGCTTAGCGGTGGGCGGGGAGCAGTACTTC,-,TRBV7-2,TRBJ2-7,once,13
CASSIDHGQQETQYF,TGTGCCAGTAGTATAGATCATGGTCAGCAAGAGACCCAGTACTTC,-,TRBV19,TRBJ2-5,once,15
CASSLTLDTEAFF,TGTGCCAGCAGCCTGACTCTGGACACTGAAGCTTTCTTT,-,TRBV11-3,TRBJ1-1,few,13
CASSRAGGGETEAFF,TGCGCCAGCAGCCGCGCGGGGGGGGGAGAGACTGAAGCTTTCTTT,-,TRBV5-1,TRBJ1-1,-,15
CASSGTYEQYF,TGCGCCAGCTCAGGGACCTACGAGCAGTACTTC,-,TRBV4-3,TRBJ2-7,-,11
CASSWHRASYEQYF,TGTGCCAGCAGTTGGCACCGAGCCTCCTACGAGCAGTACTTC,-,TRBV6-1,TRBJ2-7,-,14
CASSSFPAVSGANVLTF,TGTGCCAGCAGCTCATTCCCGGCGGTCTCTGGGGCCAACGTCCTGACTTTC,-,TRBV7-9,TRBJ2-6,-,17
CASSLGYNTEAFF,TGTGCCAGCAGCTTAGGGTACAACACTGAAGCTTTCTTT,-,TRBV7-2,TRBJ1-1,-,13
CASSFAPAYEQYF,TGTGCCAGCAGTTTCGCCCCCGCCTACGAGCAGTACTTC,-,TRBV28,TRBJ2-7,-,13
CASTLPRLAGALTDTQYF,TGTGCCAGCACCCTTCCTAGACTAGCGGGGGCCCTCACAGATACGCAGTATTTT,TRBD2,TRBV5-6,TRBJ2-3,once,18
CAISESTGVKTQYF,TGTGCCATCAGTGAGTCGACGGGAGTGAAGACCCAGTACTTC,-,TRBV10-3,TRBJ2-5,-,14
CAVQPADTDTQYF,TGTGCCGTCCAGCCGGCCGACACAGATACGCAGTATTTT,-,TRBV7-9,TRBJ2-3,-,13
CASSQVGIGQPEAFF,TGCGCCAGCAGCCAAGTGGGGATAGGACAACCGGAGGCTTTCTTT,-,TRBV4-1,TRBJ1-1,-,15
CASIGSLNYGYTF,TGTGCCAGCATAGGGAGCCTTAACTATGGCTACACCTTC,-,TRBV6-1,TRBJ1-2,-,13
CASSLSSGNTIYF,TGTGCCAGCAGCTTGAGCTCTGGAAACACCATATATTTT,-,TRBV7-2,TRBJ1-3,-,13